This T cell receptor (beta chain) was identified during a study of immune evolution from preneoplasia to lung adenocarcinoma. With 1 base removed from V and 10 bases from J, the gap between germline ends came to 17 bases. Looked up from germline, CDR1 is SGHTA and CDR2 is FQGNSA. The CDR3 loop spans 15 amino acids. Some clones are missing from TCRdb's copy, which holds only in-frame ones; the method was immunoSEQ multiplex PCR. Of roughly 1,800 clones detected, about 79% appear once; the ten largest clones hold under 3%. This clone was seen a few times. Its specificity is not known. Study observations and caveats: KRAS-mutant nodules had the highest T cell clonality.

Patients had resection in Japan or China between about 2014 and 2018. After pathologic assessment, macro-dissection selected premalignant or tumor cells for extraction. The specimen sequenced was FFPE invasive lung adenocarcinoma tissue. This TCR was recovered from a person aged 45-60 years with lung adenocarcinoma. The chain couples TRBV7-2 to TRBJ2-1; D is possibly TRBD1 or TRBD2 (6 bases each). Here the CDR3 reads CASSLGEVLQGEQFF. The CDR3 DNA sequence: TGTGCCAGCAGCTTAGGGGAGGTCCTTCAGGGGGAGCAGTTCTTC.